This T cell receptor beta chain was recorded in a study of T cell repertoires in aging, cancer and after chemotherapy. Amplification of TCR beta used genomic DNA extracted from peripheral blood. CDR3 length: 15 residues. Germline-derived CDR1 and CDR2 are DFQATT and SNEGSKA (reference sequence). About this clonotype: Germline and junction disagree at one end, which may indicate a read error.

TRB rearrangements spanning V, D and J were amplified using mixed TRB-A/B primers. TCRdb independently ran MiXCR on the multiplex PCR reads; one entry per CDR3 protein. The sample lists under 15,000 distinct CDR3 sequences, less than 25% seen once, with approximately 5.8% in the top ten. This chain uses TRBV20-1 with TRBJ2-2; 9 bases fit TRBD1. This sequence was found in a human donor in good health. Material for sequencing was blood. The CDR3 coding sequence is TGCAGTGCTATGGGACAGGGTTGGTACACCGGGGAGCTGTATTTT. This encodes CSAMGQGWYTGELYF.